This T cell receptor (beta chain) is from a study of blood T cell repertoires in COVID-19. The germline CDR1 and CDR2 sequences are MDHEN and SYDVKM. The length of the CDR3 is 14 residues. Unmatched junction bases numbered 4, after V lost 7 bases and J lost 2 bases. The protocol was immunoSEQ multiplex PCR, while the TCRdb copy is restricted to in-frame clones and leaves out a portion. The profile shows about 11,000 clones, over 75% of them singletons. The receptor's source is a human donor in a cohort sampled during active COVID-19. The specimen sequenced was peripheral blood. The V gene is TRBV28, the J gene TRBJ2-7, with 11 bases identical to TRBD2. DNA for the CDR3: TGTGCCAGCATTACTAGCGGGAGAACCTACGAGCAGTACTTC. Its protein product is CASITSGRTYEQYF. The variable domain in full, completed from reference TRBV28 and TRBJ2-7, reads DVKVTQSSRYLVKRTGEKVFLECVQDMDHENMFWYRQDPGLGLRLIYFSYDVKMKEKGDIPEGYSVSREKKERFSLILESASTNQTSMYLCASITSGRTYEQYFGPGTRLTVT.